This T cell receptor beta chain was documented in a study of CD8+CD57+ T cells in acquired aplastic anemia. Only patients with CD8+CD57+ cell expansion on flow cytometry were chosen for sequencing. Both TCR beta VDJ combination and CDR3 sequence profiling were carried out. Genomic DNA was the template for this profiling. TCRdb reprocessed the reads via MiXCR and lists one record per CDR3 protein. This sample yields about 170,000 distinct CDR3 sequences, of which roughly 48% are seen a single time; 0.85% to 1.3% belongs to the top ten. Germline loops: CDR1 SGHRS, CDR2 YFSETQ. Trimming shortened V by 3 bases and J by 4 bases, and 16 bases separated the two germline ends. The CDR3 runs to 15 residues.

Sequenced input: sorted CD4+, CD8+, or CD8+CD57+ T cells (not recorded which) from PBMCs. This clonotype was obtained from a human donor with aplastic anemia. J is TRBJ1-2 and V is TRBV5-1, with D perhaps TRBD1 (6 bases). The CDR3 reads CASSSPAMTGYGYTF. The CDR3, as DNA: TGCGCCAGCAGCTCCCCCGCTATGACAGGCTATGGCTACACCTTC.